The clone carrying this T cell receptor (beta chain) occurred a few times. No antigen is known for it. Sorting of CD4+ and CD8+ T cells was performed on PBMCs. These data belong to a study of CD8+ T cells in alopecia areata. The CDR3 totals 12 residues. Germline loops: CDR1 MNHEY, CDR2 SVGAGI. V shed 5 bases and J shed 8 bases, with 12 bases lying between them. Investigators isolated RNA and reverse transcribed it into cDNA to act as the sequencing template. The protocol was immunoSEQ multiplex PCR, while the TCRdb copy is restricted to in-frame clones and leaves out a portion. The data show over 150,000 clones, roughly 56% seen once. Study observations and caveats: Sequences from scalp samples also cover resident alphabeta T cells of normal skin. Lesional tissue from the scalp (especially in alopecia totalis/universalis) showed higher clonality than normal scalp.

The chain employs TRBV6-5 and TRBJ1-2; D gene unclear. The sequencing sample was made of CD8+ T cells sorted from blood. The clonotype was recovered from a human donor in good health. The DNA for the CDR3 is TGTGCCAGCAGTAATCCCAGTGGAGGCTACACCTTC. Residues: CASSNPSGGYTF.